These 21 T cell receptor beta chains were sequenced from one sample in a study of T cells in Graves' hyperthyroidism and ophthalmopathy. Using RNA transcripts as the source, TCR beta CDR3 regions were amplified. Primed by the HTBI set, a first-round RT-PCR was run on the TCR CDR3. One entry per CDR3 protein results from TCRdb running MiXCR on the multiplex PCR reads. The top ten clones hold over 3.5% of a sample with roughly 560,000 distinct CDR3 sequences, roughly 14% of them seen once. The sequencing sample was made of blood. The receptors stem from a woman in her thirties or forties with Graves' ophthalmopathy.

This clonotype was recorded many times. The chain joins TRBV25-1 to TRBJ2-7; 12 bases line up with TRBD2. This CDR3 is built from 16 residues. Per the germline V gene, CDR1 is MGHDK and CDR2 is SYGVNS. Losses at the gene ends were 5 bases for V and 5 bases for J; bases not matched to a gene: 10. This CDR3 reads CASSSRLAGEWDEQYF. Here the CDR3 DNA reads TGTGCCAGCAGTTCGAGACTAGCGGGAGAGTGGGACGAGCAGTACTTC.

This clonotype was seen ten or more times. The chain employs TRBV19 and TRBJ2-7, with D possibly TRBD2 on 6 matching bases. The germline V gene has CDR1 LNHDA and CDR2 SQIVND (reference sequence). V shed 5 bases and J shed 4 bases, with 15 bases lying between them. The CDR3 covers 14 residues. This CDR3 is CASSLRTNQYEQYF. CDR3 bases: TGTGCCAGTAGTCTGCGGACTAACCAGTACGAGCAGTACTTC.

The chain is built from TRBV28 and TRBJ1-2; D is unclear. Trimming removed 1 base at V and 2 bases at J, with 11 bases between. Looked up from germline, CDR1 is MDHEN and CDR2 is SYDVKM. The CDR3 covers 15 residues. The CDR3 sequence is CASSLLQRTNYGYTF. The DNA for the CDR3 is TGTGCCAGCAGTTTATTACAGAGAACCAACTATGGCTACACCTTC.

This clonotype was counted at least ten times. The genes are TRBV12-3 or TRBV12-4 and TRBJ1-2; D gene ambiguous. V lost 2 bases to trimming and J lost 4 bases, with 5 bases between them. This CDR3 has 12 residues. The DNA of the CDR3 is TGTGCCAGCAGTTTAAACCGCTATGGCTACACCTTC. It translates to CASSLNRYGYTF.

The chain employs TRBV7-8 and TRBJ2-7; 11 bases match TRBD2. Germline V lookup: CDR1 SGHVS, CDR2 FQNEAQ. The CDR3 length is 15 residues. V dropped 5 bases and J dropped 3; count of bases not matched to a gene: 6. CDR3 sequence reads: CASSKTSGARYEQYF. DNA for the CDR3: TGTGCCAGCAGCAAGACTAGCGGGGCTCGCTACGAGCAGTACTTC. The full variable domain, its missing parts supplied by reference TRBV7-8 and TRBJ2-7, is GAGVSQSPRYKVAKRGQDVALRCDPISGHVSLFWYQQALGQGPEFLTYFQNEAQLDKSGLPSDRFFAERPEGSVSTLKIQRTQQEDSAVYLCASSKTSGARYEQYFGPGTRLTVT.

In its sample, this clonotype was seen many times. The J gene is TRBJ1-1, the V gene TRBV9, with D unresolved. This CDR3 has 14 amino acids. Between the trimmed V and J ends, which lost 0 bases and 2 bases, there was a span of 8 bases. CDR1 is SGDLS and CDR2 is YYNGEE in the germline V gene. In DNA, the CDR3 is TGTGCCAGCAGCGTAGGCCCGATAAACACTGAAGCTTTCTTT. It specifies CASSVGPINTEAFF.

This clonotype was seen more than once but under ten times. The rearrangement joins TRBV27 to TRBJ1-5, with D possibly being TRBD1 (5 bases). V lost 6 bases to trimming and J lost 7 bases, with 16 bases between them. The CDR3 covers 14 residues. CDR1 is MNHEY and CDR2 is SMNVEV in the germline V gene (reference sequence). The CDR3 bases are TGTGCCAGCAGGGTCAGGCAGGGCGGCCAGCCCCAGCATTTT. Protein product: CASRVRQGGQPQHF.

V gene TRBV20-1 combines with J gene TRBJ1-5; 7 positions agree with TRBD1. V was pared by 6 bases and J by 10 bases, with 12 bases of the junction left unmatched. The CDR3 loop spans 13 amino acids. CDR1 DFQATT and CDR2 SNEGSKA come from the germline V gene (reference sequence). CDR3 sequence (DNA): TGCAGTGCCGGGCGGACAGGACCTGTTCCCCAGCATTTT. It yields the protein CSAGRTGPVPQHF.

This clonotype was counted ten times or more. This chain links TRBV5-1 with TRBJ2-4, with D possibly being TRBD2 (6 bases). The CDR3 contains 14 residues. The germline V gene has CDR1 SGHRS and CDR2 YFSETQ. Trimming removed 0 bases at V and 5 bases at J, with 9 bases between. The CDR3 bases are TGCGCCAGCAGCTTGGGGGGGGTCGAAAACATTCAGTACTTC. It yields the protein CASSLGGVENIQYF.

This clonotype has a handful of counts. J is TRBJ2-2 and V is TRBV7-8; no clear D gene. Germline CDR1 SGHVS, CDR2 FQNEAQ. V was trimmed by 3 bases and J by 7 bases, leaving 18 bases between them. There are 16 residues in the CDR3. The CDR3 nucleotides read TGTGCCAGCAGCTTTGACCGGAATACAGCAGGCGGGGAGCTGTTTTTT. Its translation: CASSFDRNTAGGELFF.

This clonotype was recorded at least ten times. The V and J genes are TRBV6-1 and TRBJ2-5; 7 positions match TRBD1. CDR3 length: 13 amino acids. V was clipped by 4 bases and J by 6 bases; unmatched bases: 5. Looked up from germline, CDR1 is MNHNS and CDR2 is SASEGT. The CDR3 sequence is CASSGTGVQTQYF. CDR3 bases: TGTGCCAGCAGTGGTACAGGGGTACAGACCCAGTACTTC.

The chain employs TRBV6-1 and TRBJ2-7; D call uncertain. The CDR3 is 11 amino acids. Trimming took 5 bases from V and 6 from J, leaving 8 bases between them. Per the germline V gene, CDR1 is MNHNS and CDR2 is SASEGT. CDR3 protein: CASSKTPEQYF. Written as DNA, the CDR3 is TGTGCCAGCAGTAAGACTCCCGAGCAGTACTTC.

This clonotype has a count of ten or more. This chain links TRBV29-1 with TRBJ2-7; TRBD1 matches at 11 bases. The CDR3 consists of 13 residues. V trimming: 6 bases; J trimming: 3 bases; junction bases outside the gene matches: 4. Germline values: CDR1 SQVTM, CDR2 ANQGSEA. CDR3 region: CSVGTGGLYEQYF. CDR3 coding DNA: TGCAGCGTGGGGACAGGGGGTCTCTACGAGCAGTACTTC.

At least ten counts were recorded for this clonotype. The chain combines TRBV18 with TRBJ1-1; D gene unclear. Germline CDR1 KGHSH, CDR2 LQKENI. Trimming removed 3 bases from V and 0 bases from J, with 11 bases in between. This CDR3 has 15 residues. The CDR3 DNA reads as TGTGCCAGCTCACCCACCCGGGAGATGAACACTGAAGCTTTCTTT. This translates into CASSPTREMNTEAFF.

CDR3 region: CSVSQGRYTGELFF. The CDR3 nucleotides are TGCAGCGTGAGTCAGGGGCGCTACACCGGGGAGCTGTTTTTT. This chain uses TRBV29-1 with TRBJ2-2, with D maybe TRBD1 (6 bases). Germline V gene lookup returns CDR1 SQVTM and CDR2 ANQGSEA. This CDR3 has 14 residues. Between the trimmed V and J ends, which lost 6 bases and 3 bases, there was a span of 14 bases.

The rearrangement uses TRBV27 and TRBJ2-7; D not resolved. The germline CDR1 and CDR2 sequences are MNHEY and SMNVEV (reference sequence). The CDR3 has 14 residues. Trimming shortened V by 0 bases and J by 2 bases, and 8 bases separated the two germline ends. CDR3 sequence reads: CASSLSISTYEQYF. The CDR3, as DNA: TGTGCCAGCAGTTTATCGATCAGCACCTACGAGCAGTACTTC.

V and J are TRBV11-2 and TRBJ2-7, with 11 bases identical to TRBD2. V was clipped by 5 bases and J by 0 bases; unmatched bases: 6. The CDR3 is 16 residues long. Germline V gene data show CDR1 as SGHAT and CDR2 as FQNNGV. The CDR3 DNA reads as TGTGCCAGCAGCGCCGCAGGACTAGCGGGCTCCTACGAGCAGTACTTC. As protein: CASSAAGLAGSYEQYF. Variable domain in full (rest from reference TRBV11-2 and TRBJ2-7): EAGVAQSPRYKIIEKRQSVAFWCNPISGHATLYWYQQILGQGPKLLIQFQNNGVVDDSQLPKDRFSAERLKGVDSTLKIQPAKLEDSAVYLCASSAAGLAGSYEQYFGPGTRLTVT.

In this sample, this clonotype turned up many times. The V gene is TRBV5-1, the J gene TRBJ2-7; 10 nucleotides match TRBD2. The CDR3 covers 15 residues. Germline V gene data show CDR1 as SGHRS and CDR2 as YFSETQ. V lost 7 bases to trimming and J lost 2 bases; unmatched junction nucleotides: 9. The CDR3 bases are TGCGCCAGCGGTCTAGCGGGAGAGGGGACCTACGAGCAGTACTTC. It translates to CASGLAGEGTYEQYF.

This clonotype was detected many times. This sequence joins TRBV20-1 and TRBJ2-5; TRBD1 agrees at 9 bases. Germline lookup yields CDR1 DFQATT and CDR2 SNEGSKA (reference sequence). After removal of 5 bases from V and 2 bases from J, the junction contained 3 bases not matched to a gene. The CDR3 has 13 amino acids. CDR3 DNA: TGCAGTGCTTGGACAGGGGTGCAAGAGACCCAGTACTTC. Amino acids: CSAWTGVQETQYF.

The CDR3: CASSLVMPGEQAPNTEAFF. Here the CDR3 DNA reads TGTGCCAGCAGCTTAGTCATGCCAGGGGAGCAGGCGCCGAACACTGAAGCTTTCTTT. V gene TRBV11-2 combines with J gene TRBJ1-1; tentative D call: TRBD1 (6 bases). The CDR3 runs 19 residues. CDR1 and CDR2 from the germline V gene are SGHAT and FQNNGV. Trimming took off 1 base at V and 1 base at J, with 22 bases between the two ends.

In its sample, this clonotype was seen many times. The chain links TRBV20-1 to TRBJ1-2; D not resolved. Germline V lookup: CDR1 DFQATT, CDR2 SNEGSKA (reference sequence). The CDR3 has 13 residues. V lost 1 base, J lost 4 bases, and 10 bases lay in between. DNA of the CDR3: TGCAGTGCTAGAGGATCATCTAGCTATGGCTACACCTTC. Residues: CSARGSSSYGYTF.